A selection of T cell receptor beta chains follows, all from one sample in a study of control samples from healthy donors and cancer patients. Profiled with immunoSEQ multiplex PCR; TCRdb holds only in-frame clones, not every one. The sample gives around 100,000 clones, about 90% of which show up once; 18% is in the top ten. Sample: blood. The receptor source for this set is a woman between 50 and 59 years old in good health. The CDR3 runs from the conserved cysteine through the conserved F or W. A D gene is named only where the DNA matches it firmly.

d_gene | j_gene | v_gene | CDR3nt | CDR3aa
NA | TRBJ2-1 | TRBV29-1 | TGCAGCGTTCCACCCGGCGGGCGCGATGAGCAGTTCTTC | CSVPPGGRDEQFF
TRBD2 | TRBJ2-5 | TRBV18 | TGTGCCAGCTCACCAAGGTCTAGCGGAAAAGAGACCCAGTACTTC | CASSPRSSGKETQYF
NA | TRBJ2-5 | TRBV10-3 | TGTGCCATCGGGGACGGCGGAGGGGAAGAGACCCAGTACTTC | CAIGDGGGEETQYF
NA | TRBJ2-1 | TRBV13 | TGTGCCAGCAGCTCCCCAGCGGAGGCTTACAATGAGCAGTTCTTC | CASSSPAEAYNEQFF
NA | TRBJ2-7 | TRBV6-5 | TGTGCCAGCTCGGACAGTTTTGGGGACGAGCAGTACTTC | CASSDSFGDEQYF
TRBD2 | TRBJ2-7 | TRBV30 | TGTGCCTGGAGTGCTGTTTGGGCTAGCGGGGGAATATACGAGCAGTACTTC | CAWSAVWASGGIYEQYF
NA | TRBJ1-2 | TRBV9 | TGTGCCAGCAGTGTAAACCCGGGACGAGGCAGCTATGGCTACACCTTC | CASSVNPGRGSYGYTF
NA | TRBJ1-2 | TRBV24-1 | TGTGCCACCAGTGATTTTAAACAGGGTATGGGTCTCGGCTACACCTTC | CATSDFKQGMGLGYTF
TRBD1 | TRBJ2-7 | TRBV11-2 | TGTGCCAGCAGCTTTGACAGGGCAATGGGCGAGCAGTACTTC | CASSFDRAMGEQYF
NA | TRBJ1-2 | TRBV7-9 | TGTGCCAGCAGCCCTCAGGTCGGCTATGGCTACACCTTC | CASSPQVGYGYTF